This T cell receptor beta chain was sequenced during a study of blood T cells in healthy people across ages. General study points: Whereas aged donors had fewer naive CD4+ cells, long-lived donors had more of them and higher diversity.

This clonotype has ten or more counts. Its antigen remains unknown. Trimming removed 2 bases from V and 4 bases from J, with 15 bases in between. The CDR3 sequence is 15 residues long. Germline assignment: CDR1 SQVTM and CDR2 ANQGSEA. The authors ran a second PCR of 7 to 11 cycles using a sample-barcoded 5' primer and a J-beta primer mix. Unique molecular identifiers of 12 random nucleotides labeled each cDNA. Each CDR3 protein is one row after TCRdb ran MiXCR on the 5' RACE reads. The data show about 1.6 million distinct CDR3 sequences, approximately 32% seen once. This TCR was recovered from a woman between 25 and 40 years old in good health. Source material: blood. The chain joins TRBV29-1 to TRBJ2-1; no definite D call. The CDR3 region is CSVETGPPAYNEQFF. The CDR3 region has the DNA TGCAGCGTTGAAACCGGACCGCCAGCATACAATGAGCAGTTCTTC.